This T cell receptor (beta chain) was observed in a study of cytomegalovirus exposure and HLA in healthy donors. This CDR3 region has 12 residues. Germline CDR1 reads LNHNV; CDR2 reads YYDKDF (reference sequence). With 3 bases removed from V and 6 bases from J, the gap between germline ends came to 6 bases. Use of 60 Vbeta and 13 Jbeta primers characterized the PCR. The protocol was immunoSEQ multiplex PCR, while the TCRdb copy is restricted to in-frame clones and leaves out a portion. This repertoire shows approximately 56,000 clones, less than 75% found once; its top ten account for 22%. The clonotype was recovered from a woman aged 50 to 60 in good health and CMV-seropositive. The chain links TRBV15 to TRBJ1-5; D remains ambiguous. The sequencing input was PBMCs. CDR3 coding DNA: TGTGCCACCAGCAGTCCGGGTCAGCCCCAGCATTTT. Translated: CATSSPGQPQHF. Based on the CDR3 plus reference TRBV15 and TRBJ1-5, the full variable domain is DAMVIQNPRYQVTQFGKPVTLSCSQTLNHNVMYWYQQKSSQAPKLLFHYYDKDFNNEADTPDNFQSRRPNTSFCFLDIRSPGLGDTAMYLCATSSPGQPQHFGDGTRLSIL.